These 17 T cell receptor beta chains came from one sample sequenced in a study of blood T cell repertoires in COVID-19. Profiling relied on immunoSEQ multiplex PCR, and the TCRdb table lists in-frame clones only, not all of them. The sample includes fewer than 200,000 clones, around 87% seen only once; the top ten take around 2.7%. Source material: peripheral blood. The receptor source for this set is a man between 35 and 55 years old with active or convalescent COVID-19.

The chain joins TRBV14 to TRBJ2-5; TRBD1 might be the D (6 bases). The germline V and J ends were trimmed by 4 bases and 3 bases, with 24 bases remaining between them. This CDR3 spans 18 amino acids. Germline CDR1 reads SGHDN; CDR2 reads FVKESK. DNA for the CDR3: TGTGCCAGCAGCCGGGCAAGAATCCGGGACATACAAGAAGAGACCCAGTACTTC. Its translation: CASSRARIRDIQEETQYF.

V is TRBV30 and J is TRBJ1-1, with D possibly matching TRBD1 (6 bases). V was trimmed by 0 bases and J by 8 bases, leaving 13 bases between them. This CDR3 region has 13 residues. Looked up from germline, CDR1 is GTSNPN and CDR2 is SVGIG (reference sequence). The CDR3 protein is CAWSVREGVEAFF. The CDR3 coding sequence is TGTGCCTGGAGTGTACGAGAGGGGGTGGAAGCTTTCTTT.

This clone was detected once. V usage is TRBV24-1 and J usage is TRBJ2-5, with D perhaps TRBD1 (5 bases). The CDR3 loop spans 15 amino acids. Between the trimmed V and J ends, which lost 3 bases and 2 bases, there was a span of 12 bases. The germline V gene encodes CDR1 KGHDR and CDR2 SFDVKD. In DNA form, the CDR3 reads TGTGCCACCAGTGATCCAGGGAAACCACAAGAGACCCAGTACTTC. The encoded protein is CATSDPGKPQETQYF.

V and J are TRBV28 and TRBJ2-3, with 9 bases aligning to TRBD1. The CDR3 spans 14 residues. The V gene's germline CDR1 is MDHEN and CDR2 SYDVKM. After removal of 5 bases from V and 1 base from J, the junction contained 1 base not matched to a gene. CDR3 residues: CASSRTGGTDTQYF. Here the CDR3 DNA reads TGTGCCAGCAGTAGGACAGGGGGCACAGATACGCAGTATTTT.

The chain is built from TRBV6-4 and TRBJ2-5, with 8 bases aligning to TRBD2. Germline V gene data show CDR1 as MRHNA and CDR2 as SNTAGT. There are 14 residues in the CDR3. The V gene end was trimmed by 4 bases and the J gene end by 5 bases; junction bases not matched to a gene: 6. The CDR3: CASSGRGGRETQYF. In nucleotides, the CDR3 is TGTGCCAGCAGTGGACGGGGGGGCCGTGAGACCCAGTACTTC.

This clone came up once. The chain employs TRBV7-8 and TRBJ1-1; D is unresolved. Germline values: CDR1 SGHVS, CDR2 FQNEAQ. CDR3 length: 16 amino acids. With 1 base removed from V and 0 bases from J, the gap between germline ends came to 12 bases. CDR3 in amino acids: CASSLGVRRMNTEAFF. The CDR3 DNA follows: TGTGCCAGCAGCTTAGGGGTAAGGCGGATGAACACTGAAGCTTTCTTT.

The rearrangement links TRBV5-8 to TRBJ1-5; D perhaps matches TRBD1 (6 bases). Germline CDR1 and CDR2: SGHTS and YDEGEE. V was trimmed by 5 bases and J by 5 bases, leaving 17 bases between them. This CDR3 spans 15 amino acids. CDR3 amino acids: CASSRWGLSYQPQHF. DNA for the CDR3: TGTGCCAGCAGTCGGTGGGGGCTTAGTTATCAGCCCCAGCATTTT.

V gene TRBV5-4 combines with J gene TRBJ1-1, with D possibly being TRBD1 (6 bases). V was cut by 5 bases and J by 3 bases, with 14 bases left in between. The CDR3 is made up of 14 amino acids. Germline V CDR1 and CDR2: SGHNT, YYREEE (reference sequence). The CDR3 DNA follows: TGTGCCAGCAGAGCTAAAGGGGGTTACACTGAAGCTTTCTTT. The encoded protein is CASRAKGGYTEAFF.

The chain carries TRBV19 and TRBJ2-1, with D possibly TRBD1 on 6 matching bases. This CDR3 has 15 residues. Deletions cut 5 bases from V and 12 bases from J, with 23 bases between. Germline V gene sequence: CDR1 LNHDA, CDR2 SQIVND (reference sequence). The CDR3 nucleotides read TGTGCCAGTAGTCCCCAGACTGGGGGCAGTCCGACGCAGTTCTTC. It codes for CASSPQTGGSPTQFF.

The V call is TRBV4-2, the J call TRBJ2-5, with a possible D match to TRBD2 (6 bases). The CDR3 is 16 residues long. V was cut by 0 bases and J by 5 bases, with 16 bases left in between. Germline CDR1 reads LGHNA; CDR2 reads YNFKEQ. The CDR3: CASSQDRGKGAETQYF. CDR3 sequence (DNA): TGTGCCAGCAGCCAAGATCGGGGGAAGGGAGCGGAGACCCAGTACTTC.

The rearrangement joins TRBV28 to TRBJ1-2; 7 positions agree with TRBD1. The length of the CDR3 is 12 residues. Losses at the gene ends were 2 bases for V and 7 bases for J; bases not matched to a gene: 1. Germline V gene sequence: CDR1 MDHEN, CDR2 SYDVKM. The CDR3 sequence is CASSLTGAGYTF. In nucleotides, the CDR3 is TGTGCCAGCAGTTTAACAGGGGCTGGCTACACCTTC.

The gene calls are TRBV9 and TRBJ2-7; D is undetermined. Germline V CDR1 and CDR2: SGDLS, YYNGEE. This CDR3 contains 14 residues. The V end was cut by 0 bases, the J end by 0 bases, with 7 bases between. CDR3 protein: CASSVVPGSYEQYF. CDR3 in DNA: TGTGCCAGCAGCGTAGTGCCAGGCTCCTACGAGCAGTACTTC.

This clone was seen a single time. The rearrangement links TRBV7-2 to TRBJ2-7, with D possibly matching TRBD1 (6 bases). The germline V and J ends were trimmed by 5 bases and 2 bases, with 19 bases remaining between them. The length of the CDR3 is 16 residues. CDR1 is SGHTA, CDR2 FQGNSA, per germline. This CDR3 is CASSLAGAGVTYEQYF. Here the CDR3 DNA reads TGTGCCAGCAGCCTGGCAGGGGCAGGGGTTACCTACGAGCAGTACTTC.

CDR3 sequence reads: CASRGRGIGEKLFF. DNA of the CDR3: TGTGCCAGCAGGGGCCGGGGGATAGGTGAAAAACTGTTTTTT. V gene TRBV28 combines with J gene TRBJ1-4, with D tentatively TRBD1 (5 bases). The CDR3 length is 14 residues. Trimming removed 6 bases at V and 7 bases at J, with 15 bases between. Germline V CDR1 and CDR2: MDHEN, SYDVKM.

The rearrangement uses TRBV5-5 and TRBJ1-3, with D hard to call. Germline-derived CDR1 and CDR2 are SGHKS and YYEKEE (reference sequence). V lost 4 bases and J lost 1, with 15 bases in between. The CDR3 runs 16 residues. CDR3 DNA: TGTGCCAGCAGCAACCAATTCGCAGTATCTGGAAACACCATATATTTT. Amino acids: CASSNQFAVSGNTIYF.

The chain couples TRBV19 to TRBJ1-6; D is uncertain. This CDR3 has 14 amino acids. Trimming pared 6 bases from V and 7 bases from J, leaving 13 bases between. Germline assignment: CDR1 LNHDA and CDR2 SQIVND (reference sequence). In DNA, the CDR3 is TGTGCCAGTAGCGTAGAGGGATTCAATTCACCCCTCCACTTT. Translating gives CASSVEGFNSPLHF.

The CDR3 sequence: CASSKRDIDNSPLHF. CDR3 DNA: TGTGCCAGCAGCAAGAGGGACATTGATAATTCACCCCTCCACTTT. V usage is TRBV11-2 and J usage is TRBJ1-6; a possible D gene is TRBD1 (6 bases). The CDR3 sequence is 15 residues long. Trimming cost V 5 bases and J 5 bases, with 13 bases left between them. Germline V gene sequence: CDR1 SGHAT, CDR2 FQNNGV.